The clone carrying this T cell receptor beta chain was observed a single time. The CDR3 consists of 15 residues. Germline CDR1 is SGHAT and CDR2 is FQNNGV. V lost 5 bases to trimming and J lost 4 bases; unmatched junction nucleotides: 5. This record comes from a study of blood T cell repertoires in COVID-19. Here immunoSEQ multiplex PCR was the method, and the copy in TCRdb shows in-frame clones only, minus some. In the table there are 150,000 or so clones, under 95% of which are singletons. What was sequenced was peripheral blood. This receptor was obtained from a man aged 45-65 years with acute or convalescent COVID-19. This rearrangement joins TRBV11-2 to TRBJ2-2; 9 nucleotides match TRBD1. Here the CDR3 DNA reads TGTGCCAGCAGCCCAACAGGGGGCATCACCGGGGAGCTGTTTTTT. This sequence encodes CASSPTGGITGELFF.